This entry describes one TCR beta chain. This record comes from a study of blood T cell repertoires in COVID-19. The overall study: Samples representing acute and convalescent COVID-19 were sourced from the United States, Italy and Spain. T cells, B-cell-depleted T cells, or PBMCs supplied cDNA or gDNA.

Methods used by the authors: Researchers report that nucleated cell counts were estimated from reference gene primer amplification. Some clones are missing from TCRdb's copy, which holds only in-frame ones; the method was immunoSEQ multiplex PCR. That table supplies the V and J calls and clone size; D and trimming were determined from the DNA. The table lists 65,000 to 90,000 clones, more than 75% of them singletons. The CDR3 consists of 13 residues. Germline-derived CDR1 and CDR2 are SGHRS and YFSETQ. V lost 3 bases and J lost 6, with 10 bases in between. The sample taken for sequencing was peripheral blood. The source is a woman between 18 and 30 years old with acute or convalescent COVID-19. The rearrangement links TRBV5-1 to TRBJ1-5; unclear D gene. Here the CDR3 DNA reads TGCGCCAGCAGCTCGGTCAGCGGTCAGCCCCAGCATTTT. Protein: CASSSVSGQPQHF.